These T cell receptor beta chains were read from a single sample in a study of blood T cell repertoires in COVID-19. The method was immunoSEQ multiplex PCR; TCRdb's version includes in-frame clones alone and lacks a portion of them. Of 40,000 or so clones in the sample, 92% were seen once. The sample consisted of peripheral blood. All receptors derive from a human donor in a cohort sampled during active COVID-19. Both conserved end residues are part of each CDR3. The order of the fields is J gene, V gene, D gene, clone size, CDR3 DNA, CDR3 protein. D genes are given only for firm matches. Clone size, where shown, is once, few, many, or a class for clones that have expanded.

J gene: TRBJ1-5; V gene: TRBV4-3; D gene: .; clone size: .; CDR3 DNA: TGCGCCAGCAGCCAAGGCAGGGCCTCGGGTCAGCCCCAGCATTTT; CDR3 protein: CASSQGRASGQPQHF
J gene: TRBJ1-6; V gene: TRBV3-1/TRBV3-2; D gene: .; clone size: .; CDR3 DNA: TGTGCCAGCAGCCAAGAGGACAGCAATTCACCCCTCCACTTT; CDR3 protein: CASSQEDSNSPLHF
J gene: TRBJ1-1; V gene: TRBV7-2; D gene: TRBD1; clone size: .; CDR3 DNA: TGTGCCAGCAGCCTAGACAGGGTGGGCACTGAAGCTTTCTTT; CDR3 protein: CASSLDRVGTEAFF
J gene: TRBJ1-2; V gene: TRBV7-2; D gene: .; clone size: .; CDR3 DNA: TGTGCCAGCAGCCCTACGTCCGGCTATGGCTACACCTTC; CDR3 protein: CASSPTSGYGYTF
J gene: TRBJ2-3; V gene: TRBV5-8; D gene: .; clone size: .; CDR3 DNA: TGTGCCAGCAGCTTGCCCCCCCGACAGAAGGTAGGAGATACGCAGTATTTT; CDR3 protein: CASSLPPRQKVGDTQYF
J gene: TRBJ1-5; V gene: TRBV19; D gene: .; clone size: few; CDR3 DNA: TGTGCCAGTAGGGGCGGGGTGGGCAATCAGCCCCAGCATTTT; CDR3 protein: CASRGGVGNQPQHF
J gene: TRBJ1-2; V gene: TRBV5-1; D gene: .; clone size: .; CDR3 DNA: TGCGCCAGCAGCTTGGGCGGGCCGGGGAACTATGGCTACACCTTC; CDR3 protein: CASSLGGPGNYGYTF
J gene: TRBJ1-2; V gene: TRBV6-1; D gene: .; clone size: .; CDR3 DNA: TGTGCCAGCAGTGAAGGGCAACAGGGTTACTATGGCTACACCTTC; CDR3 protein: CASSEGQQGYYGYTF
J gene: TRBJ2-7; V gene: TRBV6-2/TRBV6-3; D gene: .; clone size: few; CDR3 DNA: TGTGCCAGCAGTTACTACGTCCTGAGGGATCGATTCGGCGAGCAGTACTTC; CDR3 protein: CASSYYVLRDRFGEQYF
J gene: TRBJ2-2; V gene: TRBV27; D gene: .; clone size: once; CDR3 DNA: TGTGCCAGCGTTGGGGCGGACGGGGAGCTGTTTTTT; CDR3 protein: CASVGADGELFF
J gene: TRBJ2-7; V gene: TRBV28; D gene: TRBD1; clone size: .; CDR3 DNA: TGTGCCAGCAGTCCGTCGGGACAGGGTTCCTACGAGCAGTACTTC; CDR3 protein: CASSPSGQGSYEQYF
J gene: TRBJ2-7; V gene: TRBV30; D gene: TRBD1; clone size: .; CDR3 DNA: TGTGCCTGGAGTCCCAACCGGGGACAGGGGCAGTACTTC; CDR3 protein: CAWSPNRGQGQYF
J gene: TRBJ1-3; V gene: TRBV7-2; D gene: TRBD1; clone size: .; CDR3 DNA: TGTGCCAGCAGCTCATATACAGGGGCTGGAAACACCATATATTTT; CDR3 protein: CASSSYTGAGNTIYF
J gene: TRBJ2-7; V gene: TRBV7-8; D gene: .; clone size: .; CDR3 DNA: TGTGCCAGCAGCTTAGTTATTTACGAGCAGTACTTC; CDR3 protein: CASSLVIYEQYF
J gene: TRBJ2-7; V gene: TRBV27; D gene: TRBD2; clone size: .; CDR3 DNA: TGTGCCAGCAGTTTATCTATCTTCCAGCGGGAGGGCTACCACGAGCAGTACTTC; CDR3 protein: CASSLSIFQREGYHEQYF
J gene: TRBJ2-1; V gene: TRBV2; D gene: .; clone size: .; CDR3 DNA: TGTGCCAGCAGTCCTGGACAAAGCTCCTACAATGAGCAGTTCTTC; CDR3 protein: CASSPGQSSYNEQFF
J gene: TRBJ1-1; V gene: TRBV18; D gene: .; clone size: .; CDR3 DNA: TGTGCCAGCTCGATAGGACTGCTGAACACTGAAGCTTTCTTT; CDR3 protein: CASSIGLLNTEAFF
J gene: TRBJ2-3; V gene: TRBV27; D gene: .; clone size: .; CDR3 DNA: TGTGCCAGCAGTTGGGCCGGTGGTACAGATACGCAGTATTTT; CDR3 protein: CASSWAGGTDTQYF
J gene: TRBJ2-5; V gene: TRBV19; D gene: .; clone size: .; CDR3 DNA: TGTGCCAGTAGTATAAGGGGGGGTGTGGGAGAGACCCAGTACTTC; CDR3 protein: CASSIRGGVGETQYF
J gene: TRBJ2-5; V gene: TRBV5-1; D gene: .; clone size: once; CDR3 DNA: TGCGCCAGCAGCTCCGCGGGCGGGCGAGAGACCCAGTACTTC; CDR3 protein: CASSSAGGRETQYF
J gene: TRBJ1-6; V gene: TRBV19; D gene: .; clone size: .; CDR3 DNA: TGTGCCAGCCAGGGGTCAAATTCACCCCTCCACTTT; CDR3 protein: CASQGSNSPLHF
J gene: TRBJ2-7; V gene: TRBV2; D gene: TRBD1; clone size: once; CDR3 DNA: TGTGCCAGCAGTGCCCGGACAGGGAAGGGCGAGCAGTACTTC; CDR3 protein: CASSARTGKGEQYF
J gene: TRBJ2-7; V gene: TRBV19; D gene: .; clone size: .; CDR3 DNA: TGTGCCAGTAGTATGGGACACCCCTACGAGCAGTACTTC; CDR3 protein: CASSMGHPYEQYF
J gene: TRBJ2-1; V gene: TRBV4-1; D gene: .; clone size: .; CDR3 DNA: TGCGCCAGCAGCCAAGGGGCAGGCGAGCAGTTCTTC; CDR3 protein: CASSQGAGEQFF
J gene: TRBJ2-3; V gene: TRBV9; D gene: .; clone size: once; CDR3 DNA: TGTGCCAGCAGCGTAGACATGGCCGATACGCAGTATTTT; CDR3 protein: CASSVDMADTQYF